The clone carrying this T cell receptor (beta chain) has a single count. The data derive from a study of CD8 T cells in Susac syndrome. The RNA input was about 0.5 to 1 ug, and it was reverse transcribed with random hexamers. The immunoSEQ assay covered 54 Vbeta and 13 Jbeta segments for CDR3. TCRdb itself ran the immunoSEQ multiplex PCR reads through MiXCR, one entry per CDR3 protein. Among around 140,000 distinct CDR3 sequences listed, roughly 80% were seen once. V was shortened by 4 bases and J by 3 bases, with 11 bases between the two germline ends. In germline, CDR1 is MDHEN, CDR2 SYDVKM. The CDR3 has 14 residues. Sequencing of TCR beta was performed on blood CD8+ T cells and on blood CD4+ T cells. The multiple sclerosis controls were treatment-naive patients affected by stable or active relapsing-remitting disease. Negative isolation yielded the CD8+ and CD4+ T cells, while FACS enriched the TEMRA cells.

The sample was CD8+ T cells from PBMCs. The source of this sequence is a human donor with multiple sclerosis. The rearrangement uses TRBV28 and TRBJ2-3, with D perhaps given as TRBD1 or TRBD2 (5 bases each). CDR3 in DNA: TGTGCCAGCAGTTCGTTGGGGGAAACAGATACGCAGTATTTT. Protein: CASSSLGETDTQYF.